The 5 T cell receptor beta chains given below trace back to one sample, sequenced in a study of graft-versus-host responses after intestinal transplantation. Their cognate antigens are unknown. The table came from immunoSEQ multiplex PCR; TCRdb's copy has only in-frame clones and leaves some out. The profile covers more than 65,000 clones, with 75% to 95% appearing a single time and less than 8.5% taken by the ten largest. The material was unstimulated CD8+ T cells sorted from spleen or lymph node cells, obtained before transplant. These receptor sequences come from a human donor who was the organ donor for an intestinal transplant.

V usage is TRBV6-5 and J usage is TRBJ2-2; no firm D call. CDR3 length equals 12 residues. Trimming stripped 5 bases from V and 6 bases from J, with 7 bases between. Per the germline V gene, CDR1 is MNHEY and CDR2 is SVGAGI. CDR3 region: CASSEVSGELFF. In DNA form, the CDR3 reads TGTGCCAGCAGTGAAGTGTCCGGGGAGCTGTTTTTT.

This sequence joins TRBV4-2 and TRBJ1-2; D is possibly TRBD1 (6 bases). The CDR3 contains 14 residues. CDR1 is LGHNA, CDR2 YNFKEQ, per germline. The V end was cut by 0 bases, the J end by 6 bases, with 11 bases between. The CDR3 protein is CASSQDPGGHGYTF. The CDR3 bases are TGTGCCAGCAGCCAAGACCCCGGGGGGCATGGCTACACCTTC.

The chain's CDR3 is CASRLAGGHHEQFF. The CDR3 coding sequence is TGTGCCAGCCGCCTAGCGGGGGGGCATCATGAGCAGTTCTTC. The V and J genes are TRBV9 and TRBJ2-1, with TRBD2 matching over 12 bases. V lost 7 bases to trimming and J lost 8 bases; unmatched junction nucleotides: 7. CDR3 size: 14 residues. Germline CDR1 SGDLS, CDR2 YYNGEE.

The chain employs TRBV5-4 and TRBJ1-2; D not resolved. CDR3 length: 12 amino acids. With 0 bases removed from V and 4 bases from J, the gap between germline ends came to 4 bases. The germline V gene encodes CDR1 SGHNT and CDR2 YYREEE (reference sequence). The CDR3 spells CASSLESYGYTF. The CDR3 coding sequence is TGTGCCAGCAGCTTGGAAAGCTATGGCTACACCTTC.

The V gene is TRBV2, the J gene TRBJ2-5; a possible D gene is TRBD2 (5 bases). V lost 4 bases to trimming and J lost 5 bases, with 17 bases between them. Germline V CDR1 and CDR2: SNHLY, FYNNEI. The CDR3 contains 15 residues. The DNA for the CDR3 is TGTGCCAGCAGTGGACGGACTGGCATTTTGGAGACCCAGTACTTC. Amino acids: CASSGRTGILETQYF. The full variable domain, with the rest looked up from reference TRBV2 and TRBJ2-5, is EPEVTQTPSHQVTQMGQEVILRCVPISNHLYFYWYRQILGQKVEFLVSFYNNEISEKSEIFDDQFSVERPDGSNFTLKIRSTKLEDSAMYFCASSGRTGILETQYFGPGTRLLVL.